The 28 T cell receptor beta chains below were found in one sample sequenced in a study of blood T cells in healthy people across ages. For the second PCR, which ran for 7 to 11 cycles, a sample-barcoded 5' primer and a J-beta primer mix were used. MiXCR, applied by TCRdb to the 5' RACE reads, yields one record per CDR3 protein. The sample has 650,000 or so distinct CDR3 sequences; about 51% are singletons. The sequenced material came from blood. These TCRs come from a woman older than 75 in good health.

This clonotype was seen repeatedly, ten times or more. This chain joins TRBV2 and TRBJ2-3, with no clear D. The germline CDR1 and CDR2 sequences are SNHLY and FYNNEI. Trimming left V 7 bases short and J 7 bases short, with 18 bases between. This CDR3 contains 14 residues. The CDR3 nucleotides are TGTGCCAGCAAAGTCGGGCGCGACGGGCATACGCAGTATTTT. Amino acids: CASKVGRDGHTQYF. The whole variable domain, remainder taken from reference TRBV2 and TRBJ2-3, is EPEVTQTPSHQVTQMGQEVILRCVPISNHLYFYWYRQILGQKVEFLVSFYNNEISEKSEIFDDQFSVERPDGSNFTLKIRSTKLEDSAMYFCASKVGRDGHTQYFGPGTRLTVL.

This chain joins TRBV29-1 and TRBJ2-5; TRBD2 agrees at 9 bases. V was clipped by 4 bases and J by 5 bases; unmatched bases: 2. Looked up from germline, CDR1 is SQVTM and CDR2 is ANQGSEA. The CDR3 spans 12 residues. CDR3 nucleotides: TGCAGCGTTGCCACTAGCGGGGAGACCCAGTACTTC. As protein: CSVATSGETQYF.

This clonotype was seen ten or more times. This sequence joins TRBV4-2 and TRBJ2-3; TRBD2 matches at 14 bases. The CDR3 sequence is 17 residues long. Looked up from germline, CDR1 is LGHNA and CDR2 is YNFKEQ. Trimming took 4 bases from V and 4 from J; bases not matched to a gene: 7. The CDR3 loop reads CASSPLTSGGAADTQYF. The CDR3 coding sequence is TGTGCCAGCAGCCCTTTGACTAGCGGGGGGGCTGCAGATACGCAGTATTTT.

The chain couples TRBV20-1 to TRBJ2-7; 7 positions match TRBD1. Germline V lookup: CDR1 DFQATT, CDR2 SNEGSKA (reference sequence). The J segment lost 2 bases and the V segment lost 5 bases, leaving 12 bases of the junction unmatched. The CDR3 runs to 15 residues. The CDR3 region has the DNA TGCAGTGCTTCCAGGGGGAGCGGATTCCCCTACGAGCAGTACTTC. Translated, it gives CSASRGSGFPYEQYF.

This clonotype was seen a handful of times. The chain employs TRBV27 and TRBJ2-3; D gene uncertain. This CDR3 comprises 15 residues. Trimming removed 2 bases at V and 4 bases at J, with 13 bases between. In germline, CDR1 is MNHEY, CDR2 SMNVEV (reference sequence). As DNA, the CDR3 is TGTGCCAGCAGTTTAATACGGCAGGCGGCAGATACGCAGTATTTT. Protein: CASSLIRQAADTQYF.

This clonotype was found many times. This chain connects TRBV5-8 to TRBJ2-4; D remains unclear. This CDR3 comprises 15 residues. With 0 bases removed from V and 5 bases from J, the gap between germline ends came to 12 bases. Germline V lookup: CDR1 SGHTS, CDR2 YDEGEE. CDR3: CASSLVGSRQNIQYF. CDR3 DNA: TGTGCCAGCAGCTTGGTGGGTAGCCGGCAAAACATTCAGTACTTC.

This chain joins TRBV3-1 and TRBJ2-3; D is perhaps TRBD2 (6 bases). There are 13 residues in the CDR3. V lost 7 bases and J lost 5, with 13 bases in between. CDR1 and CDR2 from the germline V gene are LGHDT and YNNKEL (reference sequence). CDR3 in amino acids: CASNPAGLDTQYF. The CDR3 DNA follows: TGTGCCAGCAACCCGGCGGGATTAGATACGCAGTATTTT.

This clonotype was seen only once. V gene TRBV11-2 combines with J gene TRBJ1-6; possible D gene TRBD1, 5 bases. V was shortened by 1 base and J by 10 bases, with 17 bases between the two germline ends. Germline V gene lookup returns CDR1 SGHAT and CDR2 FQNNGV. The CDR3 is 16 amino acids. The CDR3 is CASSLVPGTGKSPLHF. Written as DNA, the CDR3 is TGTGCCAGCAGCTTAGTCCCGGGGACGGGGAAATCACCCCTCCACTTT.

This clonotype was found a few times. The gene calls are TRBV20-1 and TRBJ2-1; 8 bases map to TRBD2. Unmatched junction bases numbered 9, after V lost 1 base and J lost 7 bases. From germline, CDR1 is DFQATT and CDR2 SNEGSKA (reference sequence). CDR3 length: 15 residues. The CDR3 DNA reads as TGCAGTGCTAGAGTTTTGGCGGGAGGAGAGAATGAGCAGTTCTTC. It yields the protein CSARVLAGGENEQFF.

This clonotype was seen repeatedly, ten times or more. The V and J genes are TRBV11-3 and TRBJ2-1; 7 positions agree with TRBD2. CDR1 is SGHNT and CDR2 is YENEEA in the germline V gene. V shed 3 bases and J 0 bases; nucleotides not matched to a gene: 8. This CDR3 is built from 17 residues. CDR3 loop: CASSFGQGGSSYNEQFF. The CDR3, as DNA: TGTGCCAGCAGCTTTGGGCAGGGCGGGAGCTCCTACAATGAGCAGTTCTTC.

V is TRBV10-2 and J is TRBJ2-5, with 7 bases identical to TRBD1. The J call may be in error: the DNA end matches TRBJ2-7 better. This CDR3 spans 15 amino acids. CDR1 and CDR2 (germline): WSHSY, SAAADI. CDR3 nucleotide sequence: TGCGCCAGCAGGTCACAGGGGCAACTTTCCCACGAGCAGTACTTC. It translates to CASRSQGQLSHEQYF.

At least ten counts were recorded for this clonotype. This sequence joins TRBV7-2 and TRBJ1-5; D unresolved. This CDR3 has 15 amino acids. The V gene lost 5 bases and the J gene lost 0 bases, with 11 bases spanning the gap. Germline CDR1 and CDR2: SGHTA and FQGNSA. The CDR3 DNA reads as TGTGCCAGCAGCCCGAAGGGAGATAGCAATCAGCCCCAGCATTTT. Its translation is CASSPKGDSNQPQHF.

Concerning this clonotype: This may be a read error: a much more frequent sequence differs by one nucleotide. V and J are TRBV11-2 and TRBJ2-7; D is undetermined. Trimming shortened V by 5 bases and J by 7 bases, and 12 bases separated the two germline ends. Germline V gene lookup returns CDR1 SGHAT and CDR2 FQNNGV. The CDR3 sequence is 12 residues long. CDR3 DNA: TGTGCCAGCAGCCCCTTAGCAAATGAGCAGTACTTC. Its protein product is CASSPLANEQYF.

About this clonotype itself: This sequence may be a read error, since a much larger clone differs from it by one base. V gene TRBV6-6 combines with J gene TRBJ2-5, with 7 bases that match TRBD1. In germline, CDR1 is MNHNY, CDR2 SVGAGI (reference sequence). With V trimmed by 5 bases and J by 11 bases, 17 bases remained unmatched. CDR3 length equals 15 residues. The DNA for the CDR3 is TGTGCCAGCAGTAAATACAGGGGAGTCGACGATGAGCAGTACTTC. Its translation is CASSKYRGVDDEQYF.

This clonotype was counted only a few times. This chain uses TRBV12-3 or TRBV12-4 with TRBJ2-2; D may be TRBD2 (5 bases). Trimming removed 2 bases at V and 5 bases at J, with 12 bases between. The CDR3 is 15 residues long. The CDR3 DNA reads as TGTGCCAGCAGTTTATTGAGCGGTCGGACCGGGGAGCTGTTTTTT. Amino acids: CASSLLSGRTGELFF.

This clonotype was observed once. CDR3 loop: CSARQGGGNQPQHF. The DNA for the CDR3 is TGCAGTGCTAGACAGGGTGGTGGCAATCAGCCCCAGCATTTT. This chain uses TRBV20-1 with TRBJ1-5; a weak D match, TRBD1 (5 bases). Deletions cut 2 bases from V and 2 bases from J, with 10 bases between. Germline CDR1 DFQATT, CDR2 SNEGSKA (reference sequence). The CDR3 has 14 amino acids.

V and J are TRBV24-1 and TRBJ2-3; D not certain. V lost 3 bases and J lost 1, with 10 bases in between. Per germline, CDR1 KGHDR and CDR2 SFDVKD. CDR3 size: 15 residues. CDR3 in amino acids: CATSDGPNGTDTQYF. The CDR3 DNA is TGTGCCACCAGTGATGGGCCTAACGGCACAGATACGCAGTATTTT.

At least ten counts were recorded for this clonotype. This chain connects TRBV7-2 to TRBJ2-1, with TRBD1 as a possible D gene (8 bases). The V gene's germline CDR1 is SGHTA and CDR2 FQGNSA. V lost 3 bases, J lost 9 bases, and 18 bases lay in between. The CDR3 extends over 15 amino acids. For the CDR3, the DNA is TGTGCCAGCAGCTTTGTGGCAGGGGGCGGGGGTGAGCAGTTCTTC. The encoded protein is CASSFVAGGGGEQFF.

In regard to this clonotype: This could be a read error, since a much larger clone is one nucleotide away. The rearrangement uses TRBV3-1 and TRBJ2-7; 8 bases match TRBD2. The V and J ends lost 0 bases and 7 bases, in that order; junction bases with no gene match: 11. The CDR3 runs 16 residues. Germline V gene sequence: CDR1 LGHDT, CDR2 YNNKEL (reference sequence). CDR3 in amino acids: CASSQDWTSSYNEQYF. CDR3 DNA sequence: TGTGCCAGCAGCCAAGACTGGACTAGCAGTTACAATGAGCAGTACTTC.

The V gene is TRBV12-3 or TRBV12-4, the J gene TRBJ2-5; TRBD1 aligns across 7 bases. CDR3 length equals 12 residues. Unmatched junction bases numbered 8, after V lost 5 bases and J lost 11 bases. CDR3 in amino acids: CASSRGPWEQYF. DNA for the CDR3: TGTGCCAGCAGTAGGGGGCCGTGGGAGCAGTACTTC.

In this sample, this clonotype turned up many times. The CDR3 loop reads CSASPTSGGRGEQFF. CDR3 bases: TGCAGTGCTTCCCCGACTAGCGGGGGCCGGGGTGAGCAGTTCTTC. The rearrangement joins TRBV20-1 to TRBJ2-1; TRBD2 aligns across 12 bases. The germline gives CDR1 DFQATT, CDR2 SNEGSKA (reference sequence). This CDR3 contains 15 residues. V gave up 5 bases and J gave up 9 bases; unmatched junction bases: 11.

This clonotype was seen a few times. The J gene is TRBJ1-2, the V gene TRBV20-1; weak D call: TRBD1 (6 bases). The germline V gene has CDR1 DFQATT and CDR2 SNEGSKA (reference sequence). This CDR3 comprises 11 residues. V was pared by 6 bases and J by 8 bases, with 13 bases between. CDR3 loop: CSAQGQGGYTF. The CDR3, as DNA: TGCAGTGCCCAGGGACAAGGAGGCTACACCTTC.

The table lists this clonotype with a few counts. V is TRBV10-3 and J is TRBJ2-3; 10 bases line up with TRBD2. This CDR3 has 14 residues. The germline V gene has CDR1 ENHRY and CDR2 SYGVKD. V lost 6 bases to trimming and J lost 8 bases; unmatched junction nucleotides: 8. In DNA form, the CDR3 reads TGTGCCATCAGGCCTAGCGGGAGTCAAGCTACGCAGTATTTT. The encoded protein is CAIRPSGSQATQYF.

This clonotype was seen only a few times. The V and J genes are TRBV18 and TRBJ1-5, with a weak D call TRBD1 (6 bases). CDR1 is KGHSH and CDR2 is LQKENI in the germline V gene. The CDR3 spans 16 residues. V was shortened by 6 bases and J by 5 bases, with 20 bases between the two germline ends. For the CDR3, the DNA is TGTGCCAGCTCTCGCAGACAGGCGGGGGATTATCAGCCCCAGCATTTT. Its translation: CASSRRQAGDYQPQHF.

This clonotype has ten or more counts. A much larger clone lies one base from this, so it may be a read error. This chain connects TRBV6-5 to TRBJ2-1, with a weak D call TRBD2 (6 bases). Per germline, CDR1 MNHEY and CDR2 SVGAGI. V was trimmed by 5 bases and J by 9 bases, leaving 17 bases between them. CDR3 length: 14 residues. CDR3 residues: CASSDIRGEVEQFF. DNA for the CDR3: TGTGCCAGCAGTGACATAAGAGGGGAGGTTGAGCAGTTCTTC.

This clonotype was found many times. The chain is built from TRBV6-6 and TRBJ2-2; 7 bases map to TRBD1. The germline gives CDR1 MNHNY, CDR2 SVGAGI (reference sequence). Trimming removed 4 bases from V and 1 base from J; junction bases left unmatched: 3. The CDR3 is made up of 15 amino acids. The CDR3 sequence: CASSFGTVNTGELFF. The CDR3 coding sequence is TGTGCCAGCAGTTTCGGGACAGTGAACACCGGGGAGCTGTTTTTT.

This clonotype was seen a few times. This may arise from a read error, as a much more abundant clone is one base away. The V gene is TRBV7-8, the J gene TRBJ2-1; 7 bases are shared with TRBD1. This CDR3 has 18 residues. CDR1 and CDR2 (germline): SGHVS, FQNEAQ. The chain's CDR3 is CASSHRDRQFSSHNEQFF. The CDR3 nucleotides read TGTGCCAGCAGCCACCGGGACAGACAGTTTTCCTCCCACAATGAGCAGTTCTTC.

About this clonotype itself: A read error is possible here, since a much larger clone lies one base away. V usage is TRBV27 and J usage is TRBJ2-5; 9 bases are shared with TRBD2. From germline, CDR1 is MNHEY and CDR2 SMNVEV (reference sequence). CDR3 length: 15 residues. Trimming at V came to 5 bases and at J to 11 bases, leaving 15 bases not matched to a gene. CDR3 bases: TGTGCCAGCAGTCCCAATAGCGGGGGAAGAAATGAGCAGTACTTC. Residues: CASSPNSGGRNEQYF.